This T cell receptor (beta chain) was identified in a study of CD8+CD57+ T cells in acquired aplastic anemia. Study-level results: Controls and patients did not differ significantly in CD8+ Simpson's diversity.

Trimming removed 3 bases at V and 5 bases at J, with 13 bases between. The germline V gene encodes CDR1 LNHNV and CDR2 YYDKDF (reference sequence). The CDR3 consists of 14 residues. Genomic DNA provided the template from which TCR beta VDJ and CDR3 profiles were obtained. TCRdb re-analysed the reads in MiXCR, keeping a single row per CDR3 protein. Of roughly 80,000 distinct CDR3 sequences listed, about 70% are singletons. All patients picked for sequencing had shown, by flow cytometry, an expansion of CD8+CD57+ cells. Patients had undergone no therapy by the time their blood was sampled. Details on this clonotype: The antigen is undetermined.

This chain connects TRBV15 to TRBJ2-5, with a tentative D call TRBD1 (5 bases). The sequence was obtained from a human donor with aplastic anemia. Input material: sorted CD4+, CD8+, or CD8+CD57+ T cells (not recorded which) from PBMCs. Here the CDR3 DNA reads TGTGCCACCAGCAGCCGGCAGGGTCAGGAGACCCAGTACTTC. Protein: CATSSRQGQETQYF.